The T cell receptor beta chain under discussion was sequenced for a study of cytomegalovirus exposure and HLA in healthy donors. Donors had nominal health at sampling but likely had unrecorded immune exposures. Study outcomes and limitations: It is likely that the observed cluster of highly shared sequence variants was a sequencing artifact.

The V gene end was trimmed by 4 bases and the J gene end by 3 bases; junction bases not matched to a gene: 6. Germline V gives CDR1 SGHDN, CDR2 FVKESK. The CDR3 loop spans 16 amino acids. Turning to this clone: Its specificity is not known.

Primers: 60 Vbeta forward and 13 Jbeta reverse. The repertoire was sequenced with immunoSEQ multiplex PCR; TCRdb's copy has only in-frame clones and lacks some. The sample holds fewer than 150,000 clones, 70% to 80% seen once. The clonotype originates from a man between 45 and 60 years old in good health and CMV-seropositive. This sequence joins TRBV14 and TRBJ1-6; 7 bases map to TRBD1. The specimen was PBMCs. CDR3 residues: CASSPQGPHYNSPLHF. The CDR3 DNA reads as TGTGCCAGCAGCCCACAGGGGCCCCACTATAATTCACCCCTCCACTTT.